A selection of T cell receptor beta chains follows, all from one sample in a study of blood T cells in healthy people across ages. TCRdb re-derived calls from the 5' RACE reads in MiXCR, one entry per CDR3 protein. The sample lists more than 700,000 distinct CDR3 sequences, more than 35% seen once, with 18% in the top ten. Sequenced material: blood. These receptors were obtained from a man older than 75 in good health. Each CDR3 is given with its conserved first and last residue. Each record gives: CDR3 protein, CDR3 DNA, D gene, V gene, clone size, J gene. D genes are given only for firm matches. Not every row has a clone size; where given, it reads once, few, many or a size class.

cdr3_aa: CASSTKNSGANVLTF
cdr3_nt: TGTGCCAGCAGCACGAAAAACTCTGGGGCCAACGTCCTGACTTTC
d_call: -
v_call: TRBV7-8
clone_size: -
j_call: TRBJ2-6

cdr3_aa: CASSLTMDRETDTQYF
cdr3_nt: TGTGCCAGCAGCTTAACTATGGACAGGGAGACAGATACGCAGTATTTT
d_call: TRBD1
v_call: TRBV7-3
clone_size: -
j_call: TRBJ2-3

cdr3_aa: CVSSLDPWGDEQYF
cdr3_nt: TGTGTCAGCAGCTTAGATCCCTGGGGAGATGAGCAGTACTTC
d_call: -
v_call: TRBV11-3
clone_size: once
j_call: TRBJ2-4

cdr3_aa: CASSYEGFNYGYTF
cdr3_nt: TGTGCCAGCAGTTACGAAGGGTTTAACTATGGCTACACCTTC
d_call: -
v_call: TRBV6-5
clone_size: -
j_call: TRBJ1-2

cdr3_aa: CAGTLGVEGPSTDTQYF
cdr3_nt: TGCGCCGGCACCCTTGGGGTGGAGGGCCCAAGCACAGATACGCAGTATTTT
d_call: -
v_call: TRBV5-1
clone_size: -
j_call: TRBJ2-3

cdr3_aa: CASSQTPLFLAGETQYF
cdr3_nt: TGTGCCAGCAGCCAGACCCCTCTGTTCCTGGCGGGAGAGACCCAGTACTTC
d_call: -
v_call: TRBV14
clone_size: few
j_call: TRBJ2-5

cdr3_aa: CASSQDRTGGYGYTF
cdr3_nt: TGTGCCAGCAGCCAAGATCGGACAGGGGGCTATGGCTACACCTTC
d_call: TRBD1
v_call: TRBV14
clone_size: once
j_call: TRBJ1-2

cdr3_aa: CASSHVSGPTNEKLFF
cdr3_nt: TGTGCCAGCAGCCACGTATCGGGTCCAACTAACGAAAAACTGTTTTTT
d_call: -
v_call: TRBV4-2
clone_size: -
j_call: TRBJ1-4

cdr3_aa: CASSFMGPDYGYTF
cdr3_nt: TGTGCCAGCAGTTTCATGGGGCCCGACTATGGCTACACCTTC
d_call: -
v_call: TRBV28
clone_size: -
j_call: TRBJ1-2

cdr3_aa: CASSAGTSGTLDTQYF
cdr3_nt: TGTGCCAGCAGCGCCGGGACTAGCGGAACCCTAGATACGCAGTATTTT
d_call: TRBD2
v_call: TRBV7-2
clone_size: -
j_call: TRBJ2-3

cdr3_aa: CASSPAGQGREQYF
cdr3_nt: TGTGCCAGCAGTCCGGCGGGACAGGGACGGGAGCAGTACTTC
d_call: TRBD1
v_call: TRBV27
clone_size: -
j_call: TRBJ2-7

cdr3_aa: CASSPGDRGDTGELFF
cdr3_nt: TGCGCCAGCAGCCCTGGGGACAGGGGGGACACCGGGGAGCTGTTTTTT
d_call: TRBD1
v_call: TRBV5-1
clone_size: -
j_call: TRBJ2-2

cdr3_aa: CSARSLAGVGEQYF
cdr3_nt: TGCAGTGCTAGATCGTTAGCGGGAGTAGGCGAGCAGTACTTC
d_call: TRBD2
v_call: TRBV20-1
clone_size: many
j_call: TRBJ2-7

cdr3_aa: CASSAGRAKDTQYF
cdr3_nt: TGTGCCAGCAGCGCCGGGAGGGCGAAAGATACGCAGTATTTT
d_call: TRBD2
v_call: TRBV9
clone_size: -
j_call: TRBJ2-3

cdr3_aa: CASSRQGTQQNEQFF
cdr3_nt: TGCGCCAGCAGCCGTCAGGGTACACAGCAGAATGAGCAGTTCTTC
d_call: -
v_call: TRBV4-3
clone_size: few
j_call: TRBJ2-1

cdr3_aa: CSARLRQVGPTEAFF
cdr3_nt: TGCAGTGCTCGGCTCCGCCAGGTGGGGCCCACTGAAGCTTTCTTT
d_call: -
v_call: TRBV20-1
clone_size: -
j_call: TRBJ1-1

cdr3_aa: CASSGFGLLLNNEQFF
cdr3_nt: TGTGCCAGCAGTGGATTCGGACTACTATTGAACAATGAGCAGTTCTTC
d_call: -
v_call: TRBV12-3/TRBV12-4
clone_size: many
j_call: TRBJ2-1

cdr3_aa: CASRLDRGFNSPLHF
cdr3_nt: TGTGCCAGCAGGCTGGACAGGGGGTTTAATTCACCCCTCCACTTT
d_call: TRBD1
v_call: TRBV6-5
clone_size: -
j_call: TRBJ1-6

cdr3_aa: CATSRTGTGNSPLHF
cdr3_nt: TGTGCCACCAGCAGAACCGGGACAGGCAATTCACCCCTCCACTTT
d_call: TRBD1
v_call: TRBV15
clone_size: many
j_call: TRBJ1-6

cdr3_aa: CASSPLLAGGIEQYF
cdr3_nt: TGTGCCAGCAGCCCCCTACTAGCGGGGGGAATCGAGCAGTACTTC
d_call: TRBD2
v_call: TRBV9
clone_size: once
j_call: TRBJ2-7

cdr3_aa: CASSTPTSQINEKLFF
cdr3_nt: TGTGCCAGCAGTACTCCGACAAGTCAAATTAATGAAAAACTGTTTTTT
d_call: -
v_call: TRBV28
clone_size: -
j_call: TRBJ1-4

cdr3_aa: CASSYSFLQGPYEQFF
cdr3_nt: TGTGCCAGCAGTTACTCTTTTCTACAGGGGCCCTACGAGCAGTTCTTC
d_call: TRBD1
v_call: TRBV6-2/TRBV6-3
clone_size: -
j_call: TRBJ2-1

cdr3_aa: CASSRSHDGTYEQYF
cdr3_nt: TGTGCCAGCAGCCGTTCTCACGACGGCACCTACGAGCAGTACTTC
d_call: -
v_call: TRBV7-2
clone_size: -
j_call: TRBJ2-7

cdr3_aa: CATSRPGHSYNEQYF
cdr3_nt: TGTGCCACCAGCCGCCCGGGGCACTCCTACAATGAGCAGTACTTC
d_call: -
v_call: TRBV15
clone_size: -
j_call: TRBJ2-7

cdr3_aa: CISVPEAPARPSWGTDTQYF
cdr3_nt: -
d_call: -
v_call: TRBV7-5
clone_size: -
j_call: TRBJ2-3

cdr3_aa: CASSLFGQGDEQFF
cdr3_nt: TGCGCCAGCAGCTTGTTCGGACAGGGTGATGAGCAGTTCTTC
d_call: TRBD1
v_call: TRBV5-1
clone_size: many
j_call: TRBJ2-1

cdr3_aa: CSARDRLAGSYNEQFF
cdr3_nt: TGCAGTGCTAGAGATAGACTAGCGGGATCCTACAATGAGCAGTTCTTC
d_call: TRBD2
v_call: TRBV20-1
clone_size: -
j_call: TRBJ2-1

cdr3_aa: CASSFSSGSPSYNEQFF
cdr3_nt: TGCGCCAGCAGCTTCTCTAGCGGATCCCCCTCCTACAATGAGCAGTTCTTC
d_call: TRBD2
v_call: TRBV5-1
clone_size: -
j_call: TRBJ2-1

cdr3_aa: CASSPTRGTGELFF
cdr3_nt: TGTGCCAGCAGTCCTACCCGAGGCACCGGGGAGCTGTTTTTT
d_call: -
v_call: TRBV27
clone_size: many
j_call: TRBJ2-2

cdr3_aa: CASSPYGGGEQYF
cdr3_nt: TGTGCCAGCAGCCCCTACGGGGGTGGCGAGCAGTACTTC
d_call: -
v_call: TRBV3-1
clone_size: few
j_call: TRBJ2-7

cdr3_aa: CASGTGQLHQETQYF
cdr3_nt: TGTGCTAGTGGCACGGGACAGCTACATCAAGAGACCCAGTACTTC
d_call: TRBD1
v_call: TRBV12-5
clone_size: -
j_call: TRBJ2-5

cdr3_aa: CASNRDRDSETQYF
cdr3_nt: TGTGCCAGCAACCGGGACAGGGATTCGGAGACCCAGTACTTC
d_call: TRBD1
v_call: TRBV10-3
clone_size: few
j_call: TRBJ2-5

cdr3_aa: CASSLVDSRHYEQYF
cdr3_nt: TGTGCCAGCAGCTTAGTGGACAGCAGACACTACGAGCAGTACTTC
d_call: -
v_call: TRBV7-8
clone_size: -
j_call: TRBJ2-7

cdr3_aa: CASSIEASSYEQYF
cdr3_nt: TGTGCCAGTAGTATAGAGGCTAGCAGCTACGAGCAGTACTTC
d_call: -
v_call: TRBV19
clone_size: -
j_call: TRBJ2-7

cdr3_aa: CASSVQPGREQYF
cdr3_nt: TGTGCCAGCAGTGTACAACCGGGACGCGAGCAGTACTTC
d_call: -
v_call: TRBV12-3/TRBV12-4
clone_size: -
j_call: TRBJ2-7

cdr3_aa: CASRGPRASETQYF
cdr3_nt: TGTGCCAGCAGAGGACCTCGGGCATCGGAGACCCAGTACTTC
d_call: -
v_call: TRBV12-3/TRBV12-4
clone_size: few
j_call: TRBJ2-5

cdr3_aa: CASRKQGAGEQFF
cdr3_nt: TGTGCCAGTAGAAAACAGGGGGCAGGTGAGCAGTTCTTC
d_call: TRBD1
v_call: TRBV19
clone_size: few
j_call: TRBJ2-1

cdr3_aa: CASSSGLERNEQFF
cdr3_nt: TGTGCCAGCAGCTCAGGACTAGAACGGAATGAGCAGTTCTTC
d_call: TRBD2
v_call: TRBV7-2
clone_size: many
j_call: TRBJ2-1

cdr3_aa: CASSRSDNYYGYTF
cdr3_nt: TGTGCCAGCAGTAGGTCGGACAACTACTATGGCTACACCTTC
d_call: -
v_call: TRBV12-3/TRBV12-4
clone_size: -
j_call: TRBJ1-2

cdr3_aa: CASSQGRGQGYEQYF
cdr3_nt: TGCGCCAGCAGCCAAGGCCGGGGACAGGGCTACGAGCAGTACTTC
d_call: TRBD1
v_call: TRBV4-1
clone_size: -
j_call: TRBJ2-7

cdr3_aa: CAISEGSSPLHF
cdr3_nt: TGTGCCATCAGTGAAGGTAGTTCACCCCTCCACTTT
d_call: -
v_call: TRBV10-3
clone_size: many
j_call: TRBJ1-6

cdr3_aa: CASTPNTGELFF
cdr3_nt: TGTGCCAGCACCCCAAACACCGGGGAGCTGTTTTTT
d_call: -
v_call: TRBV12-3/TRBV12-4
clone_size: -
j_call: TRBJ2-2

cdr3_aa: CASSPRHRSSYNEQYF
cdr3_nt: TGTGCCAGCAGTCCTAGACACCGAAGCTCCTACAATGAACAGTACTTC
d_call: -
v_call: TRBV12-3/TRBV12-4
clone_size: -
j_call: TRBJ2-7

cdr3_aa: CASSWGTSGRGYDQYF
cdr3_nt: TGTGCCAGCAGCTGGGGGACTAGTGGGAGAGGGTACGACCAGTACTTC
d_call: TRBD2
v_call: TRBV11-2
clone_size: -
j_call: TRBJ2-7

cdr3_aa: CASSPGQAHHEYF
cdr3_nt: TGTGCCAGCTCACCGGGACAGGCCCACCACGAGTACTTC
d_call: TRBD1
v_call: TRBV18
clone_size: -
j_call: TRBJ2-7

cdr3_aa: CATSEGTSGPFF
cdr3_nt: TGTGCCACCAGTGAAGGGACTAGCGGTCCGTTCTTC
d_call: TRBD2
v_call: TRBV24-1
clone_size: few
j_call: TRBJ2-1

cdr3_aa: CASSEGQGSYGYTF
cdr3_nt: TGCGCCAGCAGCGAGGGACAGGGAAGCTATGGCTACACCTTC
d_call: TRBD1
v_call: TRBV5-1
clone_size: many
j_call: TRBJ1-2

cdr3_aa: CASSRLLQGASYNEQFF
cdr3_nt: TGTGCCAGCAGTCGACTTCTACAGGGGGCCTCCTACAATGAGCAGTTCTTC
d_call: TRBD1
v_call: TRBV4-2
clone_size: -
j_call: TRBJ2-1

cdr3_aa: CSARGPVLGLADSYEQYF
cdr3_nt: TGCAGTGCTAGAGGCCCAGTCTTGGGACTAGCCGATTCCTACGAGCAGTACTTC
d_call: TRBD2
v_call: TRBV20-1
clone_size: few
j_call: TRBJ2-7

cdr3_aa: CASSVGFPGEETQYF
cdr3_nt: TGTGCCAGCAGCGTGGGCTTCCCGGGGGAGGAGACCCAGTACTTC
d_call: -
v_call: TRBV7-2
clone_size: few
j_call: TRBJ2-5

cdr3_aa: CASSALPGLAGIQETQYF
cdr3_nt: TGTGCCAGCAGTGCCCTTCCGGGACTAGCGGGAATCCAAGAGACCCAGTACTTC
d_call: TRBD2
v_call: TRBV25-1
clone_size: -
j_call: TRBJ2-5